This T cell receptor (beta chain) originates from a study of blood T cell repertoires in COVID-19. Libraries were prepared by immunoSEQ multiplex PCR; TCRdb keeps only in-frame clonotypes and omits some of them. The repertoire holds 65,000 to 90,000 clones, with 70% to 85% as singletons. Trimming cost V 0 bases and J 10 bases, with 33 bases left between them. The germline V gene has CDR1 MGHRA and CDR2 YSYEKL. This CDR3 has 20 residues. This receptor was obtained from a woman aged 55-69 years with acute or convalescent COVID-19. The rearrangement joins TRBV4-1 to TRBJ1-1; D call uncertain. Sequenced: peripheral blood. In DNA form, the CDR3 reads TGCGCCAGCAGCCAAGAAGCAAGCGGCGGCGGTCCAACCCGACGGCGAGGAGCTTTCTTT. Its translation: CASSQEASGGGPTRRRGAFF.